Below are 32 T cell receptor beta chains sequenced from a single sample in a study of PD-1 blockade in classical Hodgkin lymphoma. After autologous stem cell transplantation all patients relapsed, and prior brentuximab vedotin exposure differed between cohorts. Sequencing was performed with immunoSEQ multiplex PCR; in TCRdb, only in-frame clones are kept and a portion is missing. The sample lists approximately 30,000 clones; roughly 85% were seen once. Specimen: peripheral blood mononuclear cells (PBMCs), collected before the second cycle of nivolumab. The source of these receptors is a human donor with classical Hodgkin lymphoma.

J is TRBJ1-2 and V is TRBV10-3; 7 bases align to TRBD1. V gave up 4 bases and J gave up 8 bases; unmatched junction bases: 7. CDR1 is ENHRY, CDR2 SYGVKD, per germline. CDR3 length equals 13 residues. The CDR3 sequence is CAISGYRGGGYTF. The CDR3 nucleotides are TGTGCCATCAGTGGATACAGGGGCGGGGGCTACACCTTC.

This chain connects TRBV4-3 to TRBJ1-2; D might be TRBD1 (6 bases). Germline assignment: CDR1 LGHNA and CDR2 YSLEER. Between the trimmed V and J ends, which lost 0 bases and 2 bases, there was a span of 7 bases. The CDR3 is 14 amino acids. This CDR3 reads CASSQDQGNYGYTF. The CDR3 DNA sequence: TGCGCCAGCAGCCAAGATCAGGGGAACTATGGCTACACCTTC.

The genes are TRBV11-1 and TRBJ2-7, with D tentatively TRBD1 or TRBD2 (5 bases each). This CDR3 contains 11 residues. Per germline, CDR1 SGHAT and CDR2 FQDESV (reference sequence). V gave up 5 bases and J gave up 6 bases, with 8 bases separating them. The CDR3 protein is CASSNGGEQYF. CDR3 sequence (DNA): TGTGCCAGCAGCAATGGGGGCGAGCAGTACTTC.

The chain has TRBV19 and TRBJ2-5; D might be TRBD2 (6 bases). CDR1 LNHDA and CDR2 SQIVND come from the germline V gene (reference sequence). CDR3 length: 15 amino acids. V was shortened by 5 bases and J by 5 bases, with 18 bases between the two germline ends. Here the CDR3 DNA reads TGTGCCAGTAGTGGGCTGGGAGGTCAGTGGGAGACCCAGTACTTC. This translates into CASSGLGGQWETQYF.

The J gene is TRBJ2-7, the V gene TRBV27; D ambiguous. The CDR3 consists of 13 residues. Per germline, CDR1 MNHEY and CDR2 SMNVEV (reference sequence). V was cut by 6 bases and J by 2 bases, with 11 bases left in between. The CDR3 sequence: CASREVGTYEQYF. The CDR3 nucleotides are TGTGCCAGCAGAGAAGTAGGGACCTACGAGCAGTACTTC.

The J gene is TRBJ2-7, the V gene TRBV2; no firm D call. CDR1 SNHLY and CDR2 FYNNEI come from the germline V gene. The ends were cut back, 7 bases at V and 0 bases at J, with 13 bases in the middle. The CDR3 sequence is 14 residues long. The CDR3 sequence is CASKAAHSSYEQYF. DNA of the CDR3: TGTGCCAGCAAGGCAGCTCATAGCTCCTACGAGCAGTACTTC.

The chain links TRBV6-1 to TRBJ2-5; D may be TRBD1 (6 bases). V shed 6 bases and J shed 1 base, with 9 bases lying between them. The CDR3 runs to 13 residues. Germline-derived CDR1 and CDR2 are MNHNS and SASEGT. The CDR3 nucleotides read TGTGCCAGCAGCCCGGACAGCCAAGAGACCCAGTACTTC. Its protein is CASSPDSQETQYF.

The chain carries TRBV7-2 and TRBJ2-3; no definite D call. Trimming stripped 2 bases from V and 2 bases from J, with 11 bases between. The CDR3 extends over 15 amino acids. The germline gives CDR1 SGHTA, CDR2 FQGNSA. The chain's CDR3 is CASSLTRSVTDTQYF. The CDR3 DNA follows: TGTGCCAGCAGCTTAACGAGGAGCGTCACAGATACGCAGTATTTT.

The chain couples TRBV2 to TRBJ2-4; weak D call: TRBD2 (6 bases). CDR1 and CDR2 from the germline V gene are SNHLY and FYNNEI. The CDR3 length is 16 residues. With 3 bases removed from V and 0 bases from J, the gap between germline ends came to 12 bases. The DNA for the CDR3 is TGTGCCAGCAGTGATGGGACTTTAGTAGCCAAAAACATTCAGTACTTC. Translation: CASSDGTLVAKNIQYF.

CDR3 sequence: CASSSGTSGRAWEQFF. The CDR3 DNA is TGCGCCAGCAGTTCTGGGACTAGCGGGAGAGCTTGGGAGCAGTTCTTC. The chain is built from TRBV5-1 and TRBJ2-1; 14 positions match TRBD2. The V segment lost 5 bases and the J segment 10 bases; nucleotides outside the gene matches: 11. The CDR3 sequence is 16 residues long. Germline V gives CDR1 SGHRS, CDR2 YFSETQ.

This chain joins TRBV4-3 and TRBJ2-3, with 9 bases fitting TRBD2. The germline V gene has CDR1 LGHNA and CDR2 YSLEER. The CDR3 has 18 amino acids. The V segment lost 1 base and the J segment 4 bases; nucleotides outside the gene matches: 12. CDR3 residues: CASSQVWDSGSTADTQYF. The CDR3 nucleotides are TGCGCCAGCAGCCAAGTTTGGGATAGCGGGAGTACGGCAGATACGCAGTATTTT.

CDR3 sequence reads: CASSRNYEQYV. The CDR3 DNA reads TGTGCCAGCAGCCGAAACTACGAGCAGTACGTC. The genes are TRBV5-4 and TRBJ2-7; D is unclear. The CDR3 runs 11 residues. Germline V gives CDR1 SGHNT, CDR2 YYREEE (reference sequence). V was cut by 4 bases and J by 3 bases, with 5 bases left in between.

The chain recombines TRBV4-2 with TRBJ2-2; 13 bases match TRBD2. There are 16 residues in the CDR3. The germline CDR1 and CDR2 sequences are LGHNA and YNFKEQ. J lost 7 bases, V lost 6 bases, and 8 bases had no gene match. CDR3 protein: CASRQTSGRAFGELFF. In nucleotides, the CDR3 is TGTGCCAGCAGACAAACTAGCGGGAGGGCCTTCGGGGAGCTGTTTTTT.

V usage is TRBV7-9 and J usage is TRBJ2-4; TRBD2 might be the D (6 bases). Trimming took 1 base from V and 1 from J, leaving 11 bases between them. Germline loops: CDR1 SEHNR, CDR2 FQNEAQ (reference sequence). This CDR3 spans 16 amino acids. The CDR3 is CASSLGAGSAKNIQYF. CDR3 DNA: TGTGCCAGCAGCTTAGGGGCGGGGAGCGCCAAAAACATTCAGTACTTC.

This clone has a handful of counts. The gene calls are TRBV4-2 and TRBJ2-3; 10 positions agree with TRBD2. This CDR3 has 15 residues. Germline V gene sequence: CDR1 LGHNA, CDR2 YNFKEQ. V trimming: 4 bases; J trimming: 1 base; junction bases outside the gene matches: 2. This CDR3 is CASSLGLAGTDTQYF. The CDR3 DNA reads as TGTGCCAGCAGCCTAGGACTAGCGGGCACAGATACGCAGTATTTT.

This clone was counted only a few times. V gene TRBV6-5 combines with J gene TRBJ1-1; D gene ambiguous. With 6 bases removed from V and 13 bases from J, the gap between germline ends came to 24 bases. The CDR3 runs 14 residues. CDR1 and CDR2 from the germline V gene are MNHEY and SVGAGI. Here the CDR3 reads CASRKTLKPYLYFF. The CDR3 coding sequence is TGTGCCAGCAGAAAAACACTGAAGCCGTACTTATATTTCTTT.

This sequence joins TRBV7-2 and TRBJ2-7; 7 positions match TRBD2. V shed 5 bases and J 6 bases; nucleotides not matched to a gene: 4. This CDR3 has 12 amino acids. Per germline, CDR1 SGHTA and CDR2 FQGNSA. As DNA, the CDR3 is TGTGCCAGCAGCCAGACTAGCCGCGAGCAGTACTTC. It translates to CASSQTSREQYF.

The chain joins TRBV4-3 to TRBJ2-7; D ambiguous. Germline CDR1 LGHNA, CDR2 YSLEER. The CDR3 sequence is 11 residues long. Trimming removed 0 bases from V and 6 bases from J, with 3 bases in between. CDR3 residues: CASSQEGEQYF. The CDR3 region has the DNA TGCGCCAGCAGCCAAGAAGGCGAGCAGTACTTC.

The genes are TRBV6-5 and TRBJ1-5; D not resolved. V was shortened by 4 bases and J by 3 bases, with 7 bases between the two germline ends. CDR1 is MNHEY, CDR2 SVGAGI, per germline. This CDR3 region has 13 residues. The CDR3 reads CASSFRANQPQHF. CDR3 bases: TGTGCCAGCAGTTTTAGGGCCAATCAGCCCCAGCATTTT.

There are a few counts of this clone. The chain combines TRBV6-5 with TRBJ1-1; the D is unclear. Per the germline V gene, CDR1 is MNHEY and CDR2 is SVGAGI. This CDR3 spans 15 amino acids. Trimming left V 6 bases short and J 0 bases short, with 14 bases between. DNA for the CDR3: TGTGCCAGCAGCCTTGATATGAGCATGAACACTGAAGCTTTCTTT. It translates to CASSLDMSMNTEAFF.

The V gene is TRBV19, the J gene TRBJ2-2; the D gene could be TRBD1 or TRBD2 (5 bases each). The germline V gene encodes CDR1 LNHDA and CDR2 SQIVND (reference sequence). The CDR3 extends over 17 amino acids. V was cut by 7 bases and J by 4 bases, with 22 bases left in between. Here the CDR3 reads CASTLRGQGGGTGELFF. CDR3 coding DNA: TGTGCCAGTACCCTAAGAGGCCAGGGTGGGGGCACCGGGGAGCTGTTTTTT.

This chain uses TRBV4-2 with TRBJ2-5; 9 positions match TRBD2. With V trimmed by 1 base and J by 4 bases, 7 bases remained unmatched. Germline values: CDR1 LGHNA, CDR2 YNFKEQ. The CDR3 has 16 residues. CDR3 bases: TGTGCCAGCAGCCAAGTTGGCGGGGGGGTGTCAGAGACCCAGTACTTC. Amino acids: CASSQVGGGVSETQYF.

The chain is built from TRBV2 and TRBJ2-5, with 9 nucleotides matching TRBD2. The CDR3 consists of 14 residues. J lost 4 bases, V lost 7 bases, and 7 bases had no gene match. Germline CDR1 SNHLY, CDR2 FYNNEI. The chain's CDR3 is CASKGGGAGETQYF. The CDR3 bases are TGTGCCAGCAAAGGCGGGGGGGCTGGAGAGACCCAGTACTTC. The full variable domain, in which reference TRBV2 and TRBJ2-5 provide the parts outside the CDR3, is EPEVTQTPSHQVTQMGQEVILRCVPISNHLYFYWYRQILGQKVEFLVSFYNNEISEKSEIFDDQFSVERPDGSNFTLKIRSTKLEDSAMYFCASKGGGAGETQYFGPGTRLLVL.

The chain has TRBV18 and TRBJ1-4; possible D gene TRBD1, 5 bases. The germline V gene has CDR1 KGHSH and CDR2 LQKENI. This CDR3 contains 17 residues. The V gene lost 0 bases and the J gene lost 0 bases, with 11 bases spanning the gap. This chain's CDR3 is CASSPPNQGATNEKLFF. The CDR3 DNA follows: TGTGCCAGCTCACCACCGAACCAGGGAGCAACTAATGAAAAACTGTTTTTT.

The chain couples TRBV5-4 to TRBJ2-1, with 7 bases lining up with TRBD1. Trimming removed 4 bases from V and 1 base from J; junction bases left unmatched: 5. The CDR3 sequence is 15 residues long. The germline gives CDR1 SGHNT, CDR2 YYREEE (reference sequence). CDR3 in amino acids: CASSESGGSYNEQFF. CDR3 nucleotides: TGTGCCAGCAGCGAATCAGGGGGTTCCTACAATGAGCAGTTCTTC.

In this sample, this clone turned up once. The rearrangement uses TRBV19 and TRBJ1-5, with 9 bases matching TRBD1. The germline gives CDR1 LNHDA, CDR2 SQIVND (reference sequence). The J segment lost 5 bases and the V segment lost 7 bases, leaving 6 bases of the junction unmatched. This CDR3 spans 14 amino acids. CDR3 residues: CASIPGQGYQPQHF. The DNA of the CDR3 is TGTGCCAGTATCCCGGGACAGGGTTATCAGCCCCAGCATTTT.

Of note for this clone: The junction and the germline gene differ at one end; a read error may be behind it. This sequence joins TRBV7-7 and TRBJ1-4; D is ambiguous. Germline CDR1 reads SSHAT; CDR2 reads FNYEAQ (reference sequence). This CDR3 is built from 15 residues. CDR3 residues: CASSLASGSNEKLFF. CDR3 DNA sequence: TGTGCTAGCAGCTTAGCGTCAGGTTCCAATGAAAAACTGTTTTTT.

J is TRBJ1-3 and V is TRBV7-9; D is possibly TRBD1 (6 bases). CDR3 length: 14 residues. CDR1 and CDR2 from the germline V gene are SEHNR and FQNEAQ (reference sequence). With 8 bases removed from V and 0 bases from J, the gap between germline ends came to 11 bases. CDR3 coding DNA: TGTGCCAGCGCCAGGGGAAACTCTGGAAACACCATATATTTT. It translates to CASARGNSGNTIYF.

The chain has TRBV6-1 and TRBJ1-2; weak D call: TRBD1 (5 bases). Germline CDR1 and CDR2: MNHNS and SASEGT. The CDR3 loop spans 12 amino acids. V lost 10 bases to trimming and J lost 8 bases, with 17 bases between them. As DNA, the CDR3 is TGTGCCACCCGGGAGGGGTTGCGGGGCTACACCTTC. It yields the protein CATREGLRGYTF.

The chain couples TRBV4-1 to TRBJ1-2; 7 nucleotides line up with TRBD1. Germline V gene data show CDR1 as MGHRA and CDR2 as YSYEKL. This CDR3 region has 16 residues. The junction had 10 bases not matched to a gene; V was cut back by 0 bases and J by 6 bases. CDR3 sequence (DNA): TGCGCCAGCAGCCAAGAAATCAGTGGGACAGCAGATGGCTACACCTTC. Protein sequence: CASSQEISGTADGYTF.

J is TRBJ2-3 and V is TRBV5-1; 10 bases are a match to TRBD1. The V gene's germline CDR1 is SGHRS and CDR2 YFSETQ. The CDR3 runs 16 residues. V gave up 4 bases and J gave up 4 bases; unmatched junction bases: 9. CDR3 amino acids: CASSINAGTGADTQYF. The CDR3 DNA reads TGCGCCAGCAGCATCAATGCCGGGACAGGGGCAGATACGCAGTATTTT.

The chain carries TRBV27 and TRBJ1-1; D call uncertain. The germline V gene has CDR1 MNHEY and CDR2 SMNVEV (reference sequence). This CDR3 comprises 14 residues. V was cut by 2 bases and J by 1 base, with 8 bases left in between. The CDR3, as DNA: TGTGCCAGCAGTTTACAAGTACGGAACACTGAAGCTTTCTTT. Protein sequence: CASSLQVRNTEAFF.